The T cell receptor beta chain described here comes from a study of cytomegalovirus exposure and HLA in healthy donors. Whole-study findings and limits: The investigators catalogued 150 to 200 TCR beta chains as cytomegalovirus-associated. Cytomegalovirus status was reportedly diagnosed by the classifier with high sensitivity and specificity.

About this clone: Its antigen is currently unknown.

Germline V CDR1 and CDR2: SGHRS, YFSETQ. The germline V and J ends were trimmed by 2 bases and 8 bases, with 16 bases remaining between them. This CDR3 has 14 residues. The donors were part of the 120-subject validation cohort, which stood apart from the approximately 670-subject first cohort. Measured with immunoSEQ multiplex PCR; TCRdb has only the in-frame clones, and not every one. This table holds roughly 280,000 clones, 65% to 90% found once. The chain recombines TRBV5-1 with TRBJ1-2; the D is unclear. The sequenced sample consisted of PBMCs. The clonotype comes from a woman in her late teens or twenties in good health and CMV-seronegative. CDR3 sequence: CASSFDNSPGGYTF. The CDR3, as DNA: TGCGCCAGCAGCTTCGATAACAGCCCGGGGGGCTACACCTTC.